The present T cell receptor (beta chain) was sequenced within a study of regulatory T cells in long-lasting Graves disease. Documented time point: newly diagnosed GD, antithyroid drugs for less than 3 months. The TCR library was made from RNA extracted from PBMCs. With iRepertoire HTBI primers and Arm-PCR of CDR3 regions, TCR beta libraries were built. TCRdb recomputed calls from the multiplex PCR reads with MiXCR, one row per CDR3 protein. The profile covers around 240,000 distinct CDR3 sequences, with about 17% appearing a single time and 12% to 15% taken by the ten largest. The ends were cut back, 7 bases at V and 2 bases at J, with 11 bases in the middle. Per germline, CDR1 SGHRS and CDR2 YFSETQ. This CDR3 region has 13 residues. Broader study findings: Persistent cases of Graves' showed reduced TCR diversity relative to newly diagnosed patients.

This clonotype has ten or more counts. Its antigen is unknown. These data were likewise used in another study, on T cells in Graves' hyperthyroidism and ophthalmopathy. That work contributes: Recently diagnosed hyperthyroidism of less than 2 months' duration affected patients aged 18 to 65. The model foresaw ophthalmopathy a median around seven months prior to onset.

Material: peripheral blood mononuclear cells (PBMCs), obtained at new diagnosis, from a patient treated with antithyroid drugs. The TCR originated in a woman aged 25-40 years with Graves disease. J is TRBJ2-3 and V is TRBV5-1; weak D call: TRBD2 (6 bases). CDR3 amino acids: CASAGLFTDTQYF. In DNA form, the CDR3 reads TGCGCCAGCGCGGGACTTTTCACAGATACGCAGTATTTT.